The next 17 T cell receptor beta chains were all read from a single sample in a study of T cell repertoires in cytomegalovirus infection. One entry per CDR3 protein results from TCRdb running MiXCR on the reads. The table lists 290,000 or so distinct CDR3 sequences, about 25% of them singletons, with about 15% in the top ten. Material for sequencing was PBMCs. These receptors were taken from a human donor in good health (CMV status not recorded). Some clones in this sample may be carry-over from other donors' samples.

This clonotype was observed at least ten times. The chain employs TRBV7-8 and TRBJ1-4; D is perhaps TRBD1 (5 bases). Trimming shortened V by 1 base and J by 8 bases, and 20 bases separated the two germline ends. The CDR3 length is 17 residues. From germline, CDR1 is SGHVS and CDR2 FQNEAQ. CDR3 nucleotide sequence: TGTGCCAGCAGCTTAGAACCACTCGCGGGGCGAGGGGAAAAACTGTTTTTT. Its protein is CASSLEPLAGRGEKLFF.

This clonotype was seen only a few times. The chain recombines TRBV20-1 with TRBJ2-2; possibly TRBD2 for D (6 bases). Germline CDR1 reads DFQATT; CDR2 reads SNEGSKA (reference sequence). V shed 6 bases and J shed 5 bases, with 13 bases lying between them. This CDR3 region has 13 residues. CDR3 nucleotides: TGCAGTGCCAGGGTTGGAGGGACCGGGGAGCTGTTTTTT. Translation: CSARVGGTGELFF.

This clonotype has more than one count but fewer than ten. The CDR3 loop reads CSAGRDSFTQETQYF. The CDR3 DNA is TGCAGTGCCGGACGGGACTCTTTCACCCAAGAGACCCAGTACTTC. The chain links TRBV20-1 to TRBJ2-5; the D gene is possibly TRBD2 (6 bases). The CDR3 covers 15 residues. V lost 6 bases to trimming and J lost 1 base, with 18 bases between them. Looked up from germline, CDR1 is DFQATT and CDR2 is SNEGSKA (reference sequence).

This clonotype was observed many times. The chain couples TRBV27 to TRBJ1-5; tentatively, D is TRBD1 (6 bases). Trimming removed 4 bases from V and 7 bases from J, with 14 bases in between. The CDR3 totals 14 residues. In germline, CDR1 is MNHEY, CDR2 SMNVEV (reference sequence). The CDR3 nucleotides read TGTGCCAGCAGTTATAGGGGGGCGCAACAGCCCCAGCATTTT. Its translation: CASSYRGAQQPQHF.

This clonotype was detected ten times or more. V is TRBV7-8 and J is TRBJ1-1; D is possibly TRBD1 (5 bases). The germline V gene encodes CDR1 SGHVS and CDR2 FQNEAQ. The CDR3 sequence is 15 residues long. The V and J ends lost 2 bases and 0 bases respectively, with 10 bases between them. CDR3 protein: CASSLSGTVNTEAFF. CDR3 in DNA: TGTGCCAGCAGCTTATCAGGGACGGTGAACACTGAAGCTTTCTTT.

This clonotype was counted between two and nine times. The rearrangement uses TRBV7-2 and TRBJ2-7; D might be TRBD2 (7 bases). The CDR3 covers 16 residues. Trimming removed 1 base from V and 1 base from J, with 14 bases in between. Germline CDR1 is SGHTA and CDR2 is FQGNSA. The DNA for the CDR3 is TGTGCCAGCAGCTTAGGGGGGGGGGCGCAATCCTACGAGCAGTACTTC. It encodes CASSLGGGAQSYEQYF.

This clonotype was seen at least ten times. V is TRBV7-2 and J is TRBJ2-2, with TRBD2 identical over 7 bases. The CDR3 is 14 residues long. Per germline, CDR1 SGHTA and CDR2 FQGNSA. V lost 8 bases and J lost 1; bases outside the gene matches: 4. CDR3 region: CASRGRGNTGELFF. CDR3 coding DNA: TGTGCCAGCCGCGGGAGAGGGAACACCGGGGAGCTGTTTTTT. The full variable domain, rest sourced from reference TRBV7-2 and TRBJ2-2, is GAGVSQSPSNKVTEKGKDVELRCDPISGHTALYWYRQSLGQGLEFLIYFQGNSAPDKSGLPSDRFSAERTGGSVSTLTIQRTQQEDSAVYLCASRGRGNTGELFFGEGSRLTVL.

This clonotype has a count of ten or more. V usage is TRBV7-2 and J usage is TRBJ1-6, with D perhaps TRBD1 (6 bases). CDR1 is SGHTA and CDR2 is FQGNSA in the germline V gene. The CDR3 length is 16 residues. Deletions cut 3 bases from V and 7 bases from J, with 16 bases between. The DNA of the CDR3 is TGTGCCAGCAGCTTGCTACAGGGTATCAAGAATTCACCCCTCCACTTT. This translates into CASSLLQGIKNSPLHF.

This clonotype was counted at least ten times. The gene calls are TRBV11-2 and TRBJ1-1; D is ambiguous. The CDR3 loop spans 12 amino acids. Germline values: CDR1 SGHAT, CDR2 FQNNGV. V lost 3 bases, J lost 6 bases, and 8 bases lay in between. This CDR3 is CASSFSLSEAFF. The CDR3 DNA sequence: TGTGCCAGCAGCTTTTCTTTGTCTGAAGCTTTCTTT.

The chain is built from TRBV20-1 and TRBJ2-5; 7 nucleotides agree with TRBD2. This CDR3 region has 15 residues. With V trimmed by 5 bases and J by 5 bases, 14 bases remained unmatched. Germline-derived CDR1 and CDR2 are DFQATT and SNEGSKA (reference sequence). As DNA, the CDR3 is TGCAGTGCTTCCCCTCCCGCGGGAGCTTTGGAGACCCAGTACTTC. Its protein product is CSASPPAGALETQYF.

This chain uses TRBV28 with TRBJ2-3, with D tentatively TRBD2 (7 bases). This CDR3 region has 18 residues. V was clipped by 9 bases and J by 0 bases, with 25 bases between them. CDR1 MDHEN and CDR2 SYDVKM come from the germline V gene. CDR3 amino acids: CASFRRGGARLSTDTQYF. The DNA for the CDR3 is TGTGCCAGTTTCCGGAGGGGGGGGGCCCGCCTAAGCACAGATACGCAGTATTTT.

The chain combines TRBV6-5 with TRBJ2-3, with 9 bases lining up with TRBD1. The germline CDR1 and CDR2 sequences are MNHEY and SVGAGI. V gave up 4 bases and J gave up 2 bases; unmatched junction bases: 16. This CDR3 comprises 19 residues. The CDR3 reads CASSFPSRDREGNTDTQYF. DNA for the CDR3: TGTGCCAGCAGTTTCCCTTCCCGGGACAGGGAAGGGAACACAGATACGCAGTATTTT.

The chain recombines TRBV27 with TRBJ2-2; D is ambiguous. This CDR3 has 16 residues. The V end was cut by 4 bases, the J end by 0 bases, with 12 bases between. CDR1 is MNHEY, CDR2 SMNVEV, per germline (reference sequence). The CDR3 protein is CASSSWGTPNTGELFF. In nucleotides, the CDR3 is TGTGCCAGCAGTTCGTGGGGAACCCCGAACACCGGGGAGCTGTTTTTT.

This clonotype was observed a handful of times. The chain has TRBV20-1 and TRBJ2-3; D gene unclear. V gave up 3 bases and J gave up 0 bases, with 1 base separating them. Germline V lookup: CDR1 DFQATT, CDR2 SNEGSKA (reference sequence). CDR3 length equals 11 residues. CDR3 region: CSARSTDTQYF. Written as DNA, the CDR3 is TGCAGTGCTAGGAGCACAGATACGCAGTATTTT.

Here the CDR3 reads CASSYSGTGAGETQYF. The CDR3 DNA sequence: TGTGCCAGTAGTTACTCCGGGACAGGGGCGGGAGAGACCCAGTACTTC. The V call is TRBV19, the J call TRBJ2-5; 10 bases are shared with TRBD1. The CDR3 covers 16 residues. V trimming: 5 bases; J trimming: 4 bases; junction bases outside the gene matches: 10. Germline V CDR1 and CDR2: LNHDA, SQIVND (reference sequence). Combining the CDR3 with reference TRBV19 and TRBJ2-5 gives the whole variable domain DGGITQSPKYLFRKEGQNVTLSCEQNLNHDAMYWYRQDPGQGLRLIYYSQIVNDFQKGDIAEGYSVSREKKESFPLTVTSAQKNPTAFYLCASSYSGTGAGETQYFGPGTRLLVL.

The chain is built from TRBV15 and TRBJ1-4; D call uncertain. The CDR3 loop spans 15 amino acids. Deletions cut 3 bases from V and 3 bases from J, with 11 bases between. From germline, CDR1 is LNHNV and CDR2 YYDKDF (reference sequence). The CDR3 loop is CATSRGRVANEKLFF. The CDR3 region has the DNA TGTGCCACCAGCAGGGGAAGGGTAGCTAATGAAAAACTGTTTTTT.

The V call is TRBV5-6, the J call TRBJ2-7, with D tentatively TRBD1 or TRBD2 (5 bases each). The CDR3 has 15 residues. V was cut by 2 bases and J by 4 bases, with 16 bases left in between. Germline-derived CDR1 and CDR2 are SGHDT and YYEEEE. CDR3 nucleotides: TGTGCCAGCAGCTTTGTGGGGACCGAGGATTACGAGCAGTACTTC. Its translation: CASSFVGTEDYEQYF.